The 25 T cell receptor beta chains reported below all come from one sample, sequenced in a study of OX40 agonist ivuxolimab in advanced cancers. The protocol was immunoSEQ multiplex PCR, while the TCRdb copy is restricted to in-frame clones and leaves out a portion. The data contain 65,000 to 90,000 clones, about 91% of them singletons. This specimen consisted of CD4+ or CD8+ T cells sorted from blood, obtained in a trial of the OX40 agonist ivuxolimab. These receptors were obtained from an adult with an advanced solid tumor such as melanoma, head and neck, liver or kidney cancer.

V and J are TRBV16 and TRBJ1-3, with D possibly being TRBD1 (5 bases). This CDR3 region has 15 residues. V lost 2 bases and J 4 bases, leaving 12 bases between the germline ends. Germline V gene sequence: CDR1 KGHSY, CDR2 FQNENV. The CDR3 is CASSQMRGGGNTIYF. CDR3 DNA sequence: TGTGCCAGCAGCCAAATGAGGGGAGGCGGAAACACCATATATTTT.

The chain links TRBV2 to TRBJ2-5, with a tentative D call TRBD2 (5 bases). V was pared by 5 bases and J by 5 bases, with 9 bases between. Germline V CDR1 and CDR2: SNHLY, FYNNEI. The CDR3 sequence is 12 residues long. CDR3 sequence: CASSWRRETQYF. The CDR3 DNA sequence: TGTGCCAGCAGTTGGAGGCGTGAGACCCAGTACTTC.

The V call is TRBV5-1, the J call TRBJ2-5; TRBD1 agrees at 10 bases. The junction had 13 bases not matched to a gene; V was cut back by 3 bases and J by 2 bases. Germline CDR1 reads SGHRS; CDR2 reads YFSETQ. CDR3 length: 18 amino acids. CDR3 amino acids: CASSWDRGGTANQETQYF. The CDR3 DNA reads TGCGCCAGCAGCTGGGACAGGGGCGGGACCGCCAATCAAGAGACCCAGTACTTC.

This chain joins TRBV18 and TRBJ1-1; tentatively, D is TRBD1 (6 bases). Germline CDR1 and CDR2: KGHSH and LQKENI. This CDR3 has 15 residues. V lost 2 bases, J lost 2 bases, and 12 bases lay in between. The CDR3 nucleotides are TGTGCCAGCTCACCATTGGACAGACCCAACACTGAAGCTTTCTTT. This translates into CASSPLDRPNTEAFF.

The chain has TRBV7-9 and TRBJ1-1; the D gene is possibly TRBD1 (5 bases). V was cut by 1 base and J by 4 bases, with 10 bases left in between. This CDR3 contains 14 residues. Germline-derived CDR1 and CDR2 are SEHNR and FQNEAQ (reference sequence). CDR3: CASSLGGGTTEAFF. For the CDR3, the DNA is TGTGCCAGCAGCTTAGGGGGAGGGACCACTGAAGCTTTCTTT.

CDR3 nucleotides: TGTGCCAGCAGCCAGGAACCGAATGAACAGTACTTC. Amino acid sequence: CASSQEPNEQYF. The chain joins TRBV2 to TRBJ2-7; D not resolved. CDR1 is SNHLY, CDR2 FYNNEI, per germline. The V and J ends lost 6 bases and 10 bases respectively, with 16 bases between them. The CDR3 length is 12 residues.

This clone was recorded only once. The CDR3 coding sequence is TGTGCCAGCAGTTTACTAGCGGGGGCCTACGAGCAGTACTTC. Its translation is CASSLLAGAYEQYF. The chain couples TRBV7-2 to TRBJ2-7; 11 bases agree with TRBD2. The CDR3 length is 14 residues. J was trimmed by 2 bases and V by 6 bases; bases with no gene match: 3. CDR1 is SGHTA, CDR2 FQGNSA, per germline.

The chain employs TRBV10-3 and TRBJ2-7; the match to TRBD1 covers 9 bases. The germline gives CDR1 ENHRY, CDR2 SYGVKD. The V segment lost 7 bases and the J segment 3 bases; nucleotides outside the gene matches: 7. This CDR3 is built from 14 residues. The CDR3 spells CAINSPGQGYEQYF. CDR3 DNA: TGTGCCATCAATAGCCCGGGACAGGGCTACGAGCAGTACTTC.

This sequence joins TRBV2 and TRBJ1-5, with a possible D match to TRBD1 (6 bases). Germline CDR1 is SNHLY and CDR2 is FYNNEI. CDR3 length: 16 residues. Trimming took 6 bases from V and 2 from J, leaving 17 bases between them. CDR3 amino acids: CASRDTGRGGNQPQHF. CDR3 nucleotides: TGTGCCAGCAGGGATACAGGCAGGGGTGGCAATCAGCCCCAGCATTTT. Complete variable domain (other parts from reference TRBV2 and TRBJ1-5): EPEVTQTPSHQVTQMGQEVILRCVPISNHLYFYWYRQILGQKVEFLVSFYNNEISEKSEIFDDQFSVERPDGSNFTLKIRSTKLEDSAMYFCASRDTGRGGNQPQHFGDGTRLSIL.

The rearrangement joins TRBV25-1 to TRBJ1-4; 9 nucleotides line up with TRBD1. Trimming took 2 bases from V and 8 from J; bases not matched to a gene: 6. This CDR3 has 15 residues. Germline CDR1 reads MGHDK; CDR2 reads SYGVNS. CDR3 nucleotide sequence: TGTGCCAGCAGTGAAGGGGACAGGGCGAGCGAAAAACTGTTTTTT. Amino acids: CASSEGDRASEKLFF. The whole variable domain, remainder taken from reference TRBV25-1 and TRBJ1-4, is EADIYQTPRYLVIGTGKKITLECSQTMGHDKMYWYQQDPGMELHLIHYSYGVNSTEKGDLSSESTVSRIRTEHFPLTLESARPSHTSQYLCASSEGDRASEKLFFGSGTQLSVL.

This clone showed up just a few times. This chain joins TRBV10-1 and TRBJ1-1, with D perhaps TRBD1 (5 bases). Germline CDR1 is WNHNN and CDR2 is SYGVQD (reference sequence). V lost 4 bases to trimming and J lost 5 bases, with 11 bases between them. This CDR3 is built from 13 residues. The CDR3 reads CASSATVQTEAFF. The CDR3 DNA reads TGCGCCAGCAGTGCGACAGTCCAGACTGAAGCTTTCTTT.

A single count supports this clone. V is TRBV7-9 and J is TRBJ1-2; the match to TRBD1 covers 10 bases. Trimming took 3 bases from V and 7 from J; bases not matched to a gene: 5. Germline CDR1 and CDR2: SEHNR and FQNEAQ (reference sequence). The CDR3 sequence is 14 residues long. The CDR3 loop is CASSFATGGGGYTF. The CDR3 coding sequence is TGTGCCAGCAGCTTTGCGACAGGGGGCGGTGGCTACACCTTC.

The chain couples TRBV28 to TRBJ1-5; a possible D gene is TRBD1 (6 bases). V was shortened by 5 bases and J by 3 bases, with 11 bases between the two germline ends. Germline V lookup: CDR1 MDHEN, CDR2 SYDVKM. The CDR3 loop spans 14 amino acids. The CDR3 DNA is TGTGCCAGCAGTCACGGACAGAACAATCAGCCCCAGCATTTT. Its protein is CASSHGQNNQPQHF.

CDR3 bases: TGTGCCAGCAGCCTCAGAGGGGGGGGGAACACTGAAGCTTTCTTT. Protein product: CASSLRGGGNTEAFF. V gene TRBV11-2 combines with J gene TRBJ1-1; TRBD1 might be the D (6 bases). V lost 5 bases and J 1 base, leaving 14 bases between the germline ends. The CDR3 consists of 15 residues. From germline, CDR1 is SGHAT and CDR2 FQNNGV.

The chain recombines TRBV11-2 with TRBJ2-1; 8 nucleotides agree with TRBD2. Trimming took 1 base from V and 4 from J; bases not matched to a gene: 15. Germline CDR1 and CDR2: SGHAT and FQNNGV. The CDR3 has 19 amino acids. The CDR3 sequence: CASSLGGLAGSRVYNEQFF. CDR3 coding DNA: TGTGCCAGCAGCTTAGGAGGGTTAGCGGGGAGCAGGGTGTACAATGAGCAGTTCTTC.

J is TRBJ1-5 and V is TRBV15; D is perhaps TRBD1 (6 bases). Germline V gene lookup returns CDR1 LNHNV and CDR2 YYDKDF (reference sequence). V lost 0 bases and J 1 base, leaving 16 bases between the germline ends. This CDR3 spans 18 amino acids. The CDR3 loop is CATSRDYIGGGSNQPQHF. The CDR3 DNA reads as TGTGCCACCAGCAGAGATTATATTGGGGGCGGGAGCAATCAGCCCCAGCATTTT. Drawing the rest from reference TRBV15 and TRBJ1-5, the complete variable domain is DAMVIQNPRYQVTQFGKPVTLSCSQTLNHNVMYWYQQKSSQAPKLLFHYYDKDFNNEADTPDNFQSRRPNTSFCFLDIRSPGLGDTAMYLCATSRDYIGGGSNQPQHFGDGTRLSIL.

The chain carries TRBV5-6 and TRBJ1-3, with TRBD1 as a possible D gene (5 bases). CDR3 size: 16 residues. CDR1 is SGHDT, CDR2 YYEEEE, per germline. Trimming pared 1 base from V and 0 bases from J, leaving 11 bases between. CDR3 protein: CASSLLGEASGNTIYF. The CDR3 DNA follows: TGTGCCAGCAGCTTGCTGGGGGAGGCCTCTGGAAACACCATATATTTT.

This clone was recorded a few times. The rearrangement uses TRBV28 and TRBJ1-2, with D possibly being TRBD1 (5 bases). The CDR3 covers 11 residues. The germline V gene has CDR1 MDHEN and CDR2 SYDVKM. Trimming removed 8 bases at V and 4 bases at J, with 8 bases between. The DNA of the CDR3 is TGTGCCAGCGGGGGGAGCTATGGCTACACCTTC. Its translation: CASGGSYGYTF.

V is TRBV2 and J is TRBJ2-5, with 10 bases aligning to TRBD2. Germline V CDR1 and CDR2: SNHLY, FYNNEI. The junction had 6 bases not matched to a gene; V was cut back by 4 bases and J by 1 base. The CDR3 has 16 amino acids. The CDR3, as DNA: TGTGCCAGCAGTGGCAGGACTAGCGGAGGCCAAGAGACCCAGTACTTC. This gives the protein CASSGRTSGGQETQYF.

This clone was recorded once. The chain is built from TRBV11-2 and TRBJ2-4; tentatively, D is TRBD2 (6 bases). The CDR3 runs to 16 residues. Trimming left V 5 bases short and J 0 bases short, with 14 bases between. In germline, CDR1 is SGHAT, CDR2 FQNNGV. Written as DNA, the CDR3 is TGTGCCAGCAGCCCAGGAGTGGGACTAGCCAAAAACATTCAGTACTTC. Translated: CASSPGVGLAKNIQYF.

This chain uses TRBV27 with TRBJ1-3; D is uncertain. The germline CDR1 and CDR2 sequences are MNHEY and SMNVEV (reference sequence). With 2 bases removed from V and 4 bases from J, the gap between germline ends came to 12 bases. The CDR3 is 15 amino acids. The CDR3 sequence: CASSLTRVAGNTIYF. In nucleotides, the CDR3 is TGTGCCAGCAGTTTAACACGCGTAGCGGGAAACACCATATATTTT.

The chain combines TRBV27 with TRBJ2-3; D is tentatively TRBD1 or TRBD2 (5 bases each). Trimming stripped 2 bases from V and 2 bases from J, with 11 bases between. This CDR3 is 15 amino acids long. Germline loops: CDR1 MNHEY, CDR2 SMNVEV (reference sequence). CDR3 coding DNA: TGTGCCAGCAGTTTAGGGGGATCCTACACAGATACGCAGTATTTT. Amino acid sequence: CASSLGGSYTDTQYF.

In DNA, the CDR3 is TGCGCCAGCAGCGGACTAGCGGGGGGCTACGAGCAGTACTTC. Its protein product is CASSGLAGGYEQYF. The rearrangement uses TRBV5-1 and TRBJ2-7, with 14 bases aligning to TRBD2. The junction had 0 bases not matched to a gene; V was cut back by 4 bases and J by 3 bases. The germline V gene has CDR1 SGHRS and CDR2 YFSETQ. The CDR3 runs to 14 residues.

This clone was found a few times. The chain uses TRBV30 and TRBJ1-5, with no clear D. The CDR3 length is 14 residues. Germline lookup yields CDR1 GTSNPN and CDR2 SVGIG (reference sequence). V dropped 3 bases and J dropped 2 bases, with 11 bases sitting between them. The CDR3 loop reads CAWRGAAGNQPQHF. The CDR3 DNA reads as TGTGCCTGGAGAGGAGCTGCCGGCAATCAGCCCCAGCATTTT.

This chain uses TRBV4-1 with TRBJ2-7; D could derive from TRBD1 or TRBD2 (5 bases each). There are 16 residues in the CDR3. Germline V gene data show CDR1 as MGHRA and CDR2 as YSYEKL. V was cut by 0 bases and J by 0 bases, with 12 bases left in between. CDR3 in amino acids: CASSQDPSGSSYEQYF. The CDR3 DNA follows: TGCGCCAGCAGCCAAGACCCCTCAGGGAGCTCCTACGAGCAGTACTTC.